One sample yielded the 31 T cell receptor beta chains listed below, sequenced in a study of cytomegalovirus exposure and HLA in healthy donors. Amplification used 60 Vbeta primers and 13 Jbeta primers. Sequencing used immunoSEQ multiplex PCR; TCRdb keeps in-frame clones, though not all of them. The table includes about 90,000 clones, approximately 79% detected once. Sequencing input: PBMCs. The origin of the receptors is a young man in good health and CMV-seronegative.

The chain links TRBV19 to TRBJ1-1; a weak D match, TRBD1 (6 bases). V lost 5 bases and J 4 bases, leaving 14 bases between the germline ends. This CDR3 has 14 amino acids. The V gene's germline CDR1 is LNHDA and CDR2 SQIVND (reference sequence). CDR3 region: CASSVGQGSTEAFF. Written as DNA, the CDR3 is TGTGCCAGTAGTGTTGGGCAGGGGAGCACTGAAGCTTTCTTT.

This chain connects TRBV7-6 to TRBJ2-1; 9 positions match TRBD2. The germline CDR1 and CDR2 sequences are SGHVS and FNYEAQ. The V segment lost 4 bases and the J segment 4 bases; nucleotides outside the gene matches: 5. The CDR3 contains 15 residues. This chain's CDR3 is CASSSSGVGYNEQFF. CDR3 sequence (DNA): TGTGCCAGCAGCTCTAGCGGGGTTGGGTACAATGAGCAGTTCTTC.

The chain recombines TRBV19 with TRBJ1-2; D is possibly TRBD1 (5 bases). From germline, CDR1 is LNHDA and CDR2 SQIVND (reference sequence). The V and J ends lost 8 bases and 6 bases respectively, with 13 bases between them. The CDR3 is 12 amino acids. The CDR3 here is CASHGGGNGYTF. Written as DNA, the CDR3 is TGTGCCAGTCACGGGGGGGGTAATGGCTACACCTTC.

This clone occurred once. This chain joins TRBV2 and TRBJ1-1; a weak D match, TRBD1 (6 bases). The germline V and J ends were trimmed by 6 bases and 0 bases, with 11 bases remaining between them. CDR3 length: 14 residues. Per germline, CDR1 SNHLY and CDR2 FYNNEI. CDR3 protein: CASRETGVNTEAFF. As DNA, the CDR3 is TGTGCCAGCAGAGAGACAGGTGTGAACACTGAAGCTTTCTTT.

The CDR3 protein is CACSGGDTQYF. For the CDR3, the DNA is TGTGCCTGTAGCGGTGGGGATACGCAGTATTTT. V usage is TRBV30 and J usage is TRBJ2-3; TRBD2 is a possible D gene (6 bases). From germline, CDR1 is GTSNPN and CDR2 SVGIG (reference sequence). The CDR3 extends over 11 amino acids. V was pared by 6 bases and J by 6 bases, with 10 bases between.

The V gene is TRBV28, the J gene TRBJ1-3; no clear D gene. This CDR3 region has 16 residues. CDR1 and CDR2 from the germline V gene are MDHEN and SYDVKM. Trimming left V 6 bases short and J 0 bases short, with 15 bases between. As DNA, the CDR3 is TGTGCCAGCAGAGATACAGACACTCACTCTGGAAACACCATATATTTT. It encodes CASRDTDTHSGNTIYF.

V usage is TRBV5-1 and J usage is TRBJ2-1, with 7 bases lining up with TRBD2. Trimming cost V 4 bases and J 7 bases; bases outside gene matches: 5. Germline V gives CDR1 SGHRS, CDR2 YFSETQ. This CDR3 is 13 amino acids long. CDR3 sequence (DNA): TGCGCCAGCAGCCGCGGGGGAGCAAATGAGCAGTTCTTC. This encodes CASSRGGANEQFF.

This rearrangement joins TRBV7-2 to TRBJ1-1, with D possibly TRBD1 on 5 matching bases. CDR1 is SGHTA and CDR2 is FQGNSA in the germline V gene. V was clipped by 9 bases and J by 3 bases, with 17 bases between them. This CDR3 is 14 amino acids long. Written as DNA, the CDR3 is TGTGCCAGTTCCAGGCCTACACAGGACACTGAAGCTTTCTTT. Translated: CASSRPTQDTEAFF.

The CDR3 DNA follows: TGTGCCTGGAGTGGTTTAGCGGGAGAGACCCAGTACTTC. Its translation is CAWSGLAGETQYF. The chain has TRBV30 and TRBJ2-5, with 7 bases that match TRBD2. CDR3 size: 13 residues. Germline CDR1 reads GTSNPN; CDR2 reads SVGIG (reference sequence). J lost 4 bases, V lost 1 base, and 3 bases had no gene match.

The V gene is TRBV6-1, the J gene TRBJ1-2, with D hard to call. The V gene's germline CDR1 is MNHNS and CDR2 SASEGT. The CDR3 runs 14 residues. V gave up 2 bases and J gave up 4 bases, with 11 bases separating them. CDR3 sequence reads: CASSEIAGAYGYTF. CDR3 bases: TGTGCCAGCAGTGAAATAGCCGGCGCCTATGGCTACACCTTC.

The V call is TRBV7-9, the J call TRBJ2-2; 9 positions agree with TRBD1. This CDR3 has 16 amino acids. The V gene end was trimmed by 4 bases and the J gene end by 1 base; junction bases not matched to a gene: 4. In germline, CDR1 is SEHNR, CDR2 FQNEAQ (reference sequence). The DNA of the CDR3 is TGTGCCAGCAGCTGGGGACAGGGTGTGAACACCGGGGAGCTGTTTTTT. Protein sequence: CASSWGQGVNTGELFF.

CDR3 loop: CASKQVVGGYTF. The CDR3 region has the DNA TGTGCCAGCAAGCAGGTAGTAGGAGGCTACACCTTC. V and J are TRBV2 and TRBJ1-2; unclear D gene. The CDR3 runs to 12 residues. CDR1 is SNHLY and CDR2 is FYNNEI in the germline V gene. The V and J ends lost 7 bases and 8 bases respectively, with 14 bases between them.

The CDR3 is CASRAGRTLYNEQFF. The CDR3 DNA is TGTGCCAGCAGGGCCGGACGGACTCTCTACAATGAGCAGTTCTTC. The chain employs TRBV7-9 and TRBJ2-1; TRBD2 is a possible D gene (5 bases). V shed 6 bases and J shed 3 bases, with 15 bases lying between them. CDR1 SEHNR and CDR2 FQNEAQ come from the germline V gene (reference sequence). The CDR3 is 15 residues long.

The count of this clone is one. The V and J genes are TRBV29-1 and TRBJ1-2; TRBD1 might be the D (6 bases). Per germline, CDR1 SQVTM and CDR2 ANQGSEA. This CDR3 is built from 12 residues. Trimming cost V 7 bases and J 0 bases, with 9 bases left between them. The CDR3 loop reads CSGDISNYGYTF. CDR3 sequence (DNA): TGCAGCGGGGACATTTCTAACTATGGCTACACCTTC.

The chain employs TRBV10-1 and TRBJ1-4, with D unresolved. The germline V and J ends were trimmed by 8 bases and 0 bases, with 10 bases remaining between them. CDR3 length: 14 amino acids. The germline V gene encodes CDR1 WNHNN and CDR2 SYGVQD (reference sequence). CDR3 sequence (DNA): TGCGCCAGCGAGGAGAAACCAACTAATGAAAAACTGTTTTTT. This translates into CASEEKPTNEKLFF.

This clone was counted a single time. This chain uses TRBV2 with TRBJ1-3, with D tentatively TRBD1 (5 bases). There are 15 residues in the CDR3. Germline V gene data show CDR1 as SNHLY and CDR2 as FYNNEI. The V end was cut by 1 base, the J end by 0 bases, with 7 bases between. CDR3 in DNA: TGTGCCAGCAGTGAAGGACAGTTCTCTGGAAACACCATATATTTT. Translating gives CASSEGQFSGNTIYF.

The chain links TRBV7-9 to TRBJ1-1; unclear D gene. CDR1 is SEHNR, CDR2 FQNEAQ, per germline (reference sequence). There are 15 residues in the CDR3. The V and J ends lost 3 bases and 8 bases respectively, with 19 bases between them. The CDR3: CASSFPPRRVWEAFF. As DNA, the CDR3 is TGTGCCAGCAGCTTTCCCCCCAGGCGGGTTTGGGAAGCTTTCTTT. Variable domain in full (rest from reference TRBV7-9 and TRBJ1-1): DTGVSQNPRHKITKRGQNVTFRCDPISEHNRLYWYRQTLGQGPEFLTYFQNEAQLEKSRLLSDRFSAERPKGSFSTLEIQRTEQGDSAMYLCASSFPPRRVWEAFFGQGTRLTVV.

This clone was observed a single time. V usage is TRBV28 and J usage is TRBJ1-3, with D unclear. V dropped 6 bases and J dropped 4 bases, with 7 bases sitting between them. The CDR3 is 12 amino acids. CDR1 is MDHEN and CDR2 is SYDVKM in the germline V gene. Written as DNA, the CDR3 is TGTGCCAGCAGCTTACCGGGAAACACCATATATTTT. Translating it yields CASSLPGNTIYF.

This sequence joins TRBV10-3 and TRBJ1-2; no reliable D call. The CDR3 loop spans 14 amino acids. Trimming shortened V by 5 bases and J by 2 bases, and 12 bases separated the two germline ends. Looked up from germline, CDR1 is ENHRY and CDR2 is SYGVKD. The CDR3 bases are TGTGCCATCAGTAACAGTACGGGGAACTATGGCTACACCTTC. The encoded protein is CAISNSTGNYGYTF.

This sequence joins TRBV7-2 and TRBJ1-5; D may be TRBD1 (6 bases). The CDR3 is 17 residues long. V lost 1 base to trimming and J lost 0 bases, with 13 bases between them. CDR1 is SGHTA and CDR2 is FQGNSA in the germline V gene. The CDR3 region has the DNA TGTGCCAGCAGCTTAGTCGGGGGGCGGTATAGCAATCAGCCCCAGCATTTT. It is translated as CASSLVGGRYSNQPQHF.

V and J are TRBV6-5 and TRBJ1-2, with a tentative D call TRBD1 (5 bases). CDR1 and CDR2 from the germline V gene are MNHEY and SVGAGI. Trimming took 4 bases from V and 8 from J, leaving 23 bases between them. This CDR3 spans 16 amino acids. DNA of the CDR3: TGTGCCAGCAGTTCCAATAGCCTCGGGGGGGTCGGGGGCTACACCTTC. It specifies CASSSNSLGGVGGYTF.

This clone was counted only a few times. J is TRBJ1-2 and V is TRBV4-3, with D tentatively TRBD1 (5 bases). Germline CDR1 LGHNA, CDR2 YSLEER. CDR3 length: 16 amino acids. Between the trimmed V and J ends, which lost 0 bases and 4 bases, there was a span of 15 bases. As DNA, the CDR3 is TGCGCCAGCAGCCAAGATGAGACAGTCCGTGTCTATGGCTACACCTTC. Residues: CASSQDETVRVYGYTF.

The chain combines TRBV2 with TRBJ2-6, with a tentative D call TRBD1 (6 bases). Deletions cut 6 bases from V and 3 bases from J, with 15 bases between. Germline loops: CDR1 SNHLY, CDR2 FYNNEI. The CDR3 covers 16 residues. DNA for the CDR3: TGTGCCAGCAGGGAGACAGGCAACTATGGGGCCAACGTCCTGACTTTC. It translates to CASRETGNYGANVLTF. The full variable domain, rest sourced from reference TRBV2 and TRBJ2-6, is EPEVTQTPSHQVTQMGQEVILRCVPISNHLYFYWYRQILGQKVEFLVSFYNNEISEKSEIFDDQFSVERPDGSNFTLKIRSTKLEDSAMYFCASRETGNYGANVLTFGAGSRLTVL.

This clone was detected only once. V is TRBV13 and J is TRBJ2-3, with TRBD2 matching over 8 bases. The trim removed 2 bases at V and 1 base at J, leaving 2 bases unmatched. The CDR3 spans 15 residues. CDR1 and CDR2 from the germline V gene are PRHDT and FYEKMQ (reference sequence). CDR3 sequence reads: CASSLRAGGTDTQYF. The CDR3 region has the DNA TGTGCCAGCAGCTTACGAGCGGGGGGCACAGATACGCAGTATTTT.

This chain's CDR3 is CSVSQAGSKTDTQYF. In DNA, the CDR3 is TGCAGCGTTTCCCAAGCGGGGAGTAAGACAGATACGCAGTATTTT. This rearrangement joins TRBV29-1 to TRBJ2-3; 7 positions match TRBD2. This CDR3 region has 15 residues. Germline V CDR1 and CDR2: SQVTM, ANQGSEA. Trimming took 5 bases from V and 3 from J; bases not matched to a gene: 11.

There are a few counts of this clone. The V and J genes are TRBV7-9 and TRBJ1-1, with D perhaps TRBD1 (6 bases). Germline V gives CDR1 SEHNR, CDR2 FQNEAQ (reference sequence). CDR3 length equals 14 residues. Trimming took off 6 bases at V and 4 bases at J, with 15 bases between the two ends. CDR3 sequence: CASSMNQGPTEAFF. As DNA, the CDR3 is TGTGCCAGCAGTATGAACCAGGGGCCCACTGAAGCTTTCTTT.

This clone was seen only a few times. The rearrangement joins TRBV10-1 to TRBJ2-5, with 7 bases aligning to TRBD2. From germline, CDR1 is WNHNN and CDR2 SYGVQD (reference sequence). This CDR3 has 15 residues. V was clipped by 6 bases and J by 4 bases; unmatched bases: 11. CDR3 nucleotides: TGCGCCAGCAGCCCCCATCCTAGCGGCGGAGAGACCCAGTACTTC. Its protein product is CASSPHPSGGETQYF.

The chain recombines TRBV30 with TRBJ1-2; 7 nucleotides line up with TRBD1. Trimming took 2 bases from V and 4 from J; bases not matched to a gene: 4. CDR3 length: 13 residues. CDR1 GTSNPN and CDR2 SVGIG come from the germline V gene (reference sequence). This CDR3 is CAWSPGTAYGYTF. The CDR3 bases are TGTGCCTGGAGTCCCGGGACAGCCTATGGCTACACCTTC.

The J gene is TRBJ1-2, the V gene TRBV27; 10 nucleotides line up with TRBD1. V gave up 4 bases and J gave up 4 bases; unmatched junction bases: 9. Germline CDR1 reads MNHEY; CDR2 reads SMNVEV (reference sequence). There are 16 residues in the CDR3. CDR3 DNA sequence: TGTGCCAGCAGTTATATTGGGACAGGGGATGCCTATGGCTACACCTTC. Translation gives CASSYIGTGDAYGYTF.

The chain joins TRBV7-2 to TRBJ2-7; TRBD1 aligns across 8 bases. This CDR3 comprises 14 residues. Germline CDR1 SGHTA, CDR2 FQGNSA. Trimming took 5 bases from V and 4 from J; bases not matched to a gene: 7. CDR3 DNA: TGTGCCAGCAGCACCGGGACAGGATATTACGAGCAGTACTTC. This sequence encodes CASSTGTGYYEQYF.

This chain uses TRBV5-6 with TRBJ2-7; D is possibly TRBD1 (6 bases). V lost 4 bases to trimming and J lost 2 bases, with 10 bases between them. The germline CDR1 and CDR2 sequences are SGHDT and YYEEEE. This CDR3 has 13 amino acids. The DNA for the CDR3 is TGTGCCAGCAGCCTTACAGGGCCCTACGAGCAGTACTTC. Translated: CASSLTGPYEQYF.